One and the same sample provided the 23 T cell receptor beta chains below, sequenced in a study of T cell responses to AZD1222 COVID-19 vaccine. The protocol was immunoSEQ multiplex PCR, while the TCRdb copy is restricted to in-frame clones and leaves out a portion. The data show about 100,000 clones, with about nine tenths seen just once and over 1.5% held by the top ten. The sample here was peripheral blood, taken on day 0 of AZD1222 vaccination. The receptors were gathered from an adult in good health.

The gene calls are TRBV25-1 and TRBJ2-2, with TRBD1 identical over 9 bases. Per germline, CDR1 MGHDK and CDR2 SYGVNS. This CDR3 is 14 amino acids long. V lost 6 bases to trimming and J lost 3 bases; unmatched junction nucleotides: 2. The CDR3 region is CASRGDRDTGELFF. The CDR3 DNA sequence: TGTGCCAGCAGGGGGGACAGGGACACCGGGGAGCTGTTTTTT.

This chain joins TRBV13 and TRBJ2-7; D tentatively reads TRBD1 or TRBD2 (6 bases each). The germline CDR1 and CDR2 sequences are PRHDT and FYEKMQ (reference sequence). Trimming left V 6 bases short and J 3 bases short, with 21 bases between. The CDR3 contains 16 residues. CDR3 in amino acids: CASSPHKGGRIYEQYF. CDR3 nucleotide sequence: TGTGCCAGCAGTCCCCACAAAGGGGGGAGAATCTACGAGCAGTACTTC.

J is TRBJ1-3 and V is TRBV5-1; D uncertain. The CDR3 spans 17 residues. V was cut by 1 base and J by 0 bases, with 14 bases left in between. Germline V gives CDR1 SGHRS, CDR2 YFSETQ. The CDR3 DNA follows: TGCGCCAGCAGCTTGCCGGAGGGCTCGATCTCTGGAAACACCATATATTTT. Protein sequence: CASSLPEGSISGNTIYF. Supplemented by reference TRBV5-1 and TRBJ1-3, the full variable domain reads KAGVTQTPRYLIKTRGQQVTLSCSPISGHRSVSWYQQTPGQGLQFLFEYFSETQRNKGNFPGRFSGRQFSNSRSEMNVSTLELGDSALYLCASSLPEGSISGNTIYFGEGSWLTVV.

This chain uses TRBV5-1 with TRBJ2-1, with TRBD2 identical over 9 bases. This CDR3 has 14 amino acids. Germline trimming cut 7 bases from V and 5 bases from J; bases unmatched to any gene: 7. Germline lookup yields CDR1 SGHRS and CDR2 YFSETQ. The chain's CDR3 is CASELGLANNEQFF. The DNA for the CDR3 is TGCGCCAGCGAACTAGGACTAGCGAACAATGAGCAGTTCTTC.

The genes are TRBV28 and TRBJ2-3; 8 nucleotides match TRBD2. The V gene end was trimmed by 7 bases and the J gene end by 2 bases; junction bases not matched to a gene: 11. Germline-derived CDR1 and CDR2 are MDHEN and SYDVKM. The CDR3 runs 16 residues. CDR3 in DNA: TGTGCCAGCACGGGGGGGACGGGAGTTAACACAGATACGCAGTATTTT. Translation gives CASTGGTGVNTDTQYF.

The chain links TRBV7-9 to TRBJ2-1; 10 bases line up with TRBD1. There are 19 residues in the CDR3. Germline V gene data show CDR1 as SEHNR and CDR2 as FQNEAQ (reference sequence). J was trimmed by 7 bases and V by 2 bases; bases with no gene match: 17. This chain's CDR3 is CASSLRWESLGQGNNEQFF. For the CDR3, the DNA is TGTGCCAGCAGCTTACGTTGGGAATCGTTGGGACAGGGGAATAATGAGCAGTTCTTC.

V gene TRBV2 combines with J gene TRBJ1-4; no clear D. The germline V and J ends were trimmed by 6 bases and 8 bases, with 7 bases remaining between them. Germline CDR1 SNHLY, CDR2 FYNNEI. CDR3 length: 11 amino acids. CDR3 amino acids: CASRGGEKLFF. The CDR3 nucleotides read TGTGCCAGCAGGGGAGGGGAAAAACTGTTTTTT.

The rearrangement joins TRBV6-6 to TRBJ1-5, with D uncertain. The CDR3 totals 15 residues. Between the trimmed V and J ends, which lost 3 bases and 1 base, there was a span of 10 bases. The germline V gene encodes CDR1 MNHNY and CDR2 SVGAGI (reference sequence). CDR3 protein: CASSYRVGSNQPQHF. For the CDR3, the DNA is TGTGCCAGCAGTTATAGGGTGGGGAGCAATCAGCCCCAGCATTTT.

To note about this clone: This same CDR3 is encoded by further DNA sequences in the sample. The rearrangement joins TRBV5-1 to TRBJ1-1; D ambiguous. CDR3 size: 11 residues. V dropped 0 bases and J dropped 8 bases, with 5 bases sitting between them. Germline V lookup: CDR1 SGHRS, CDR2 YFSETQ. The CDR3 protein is CASSLGAEAFF. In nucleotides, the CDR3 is TGCGCCAGCAGCTTGGGGGCGGAAGCTTTCTTT.

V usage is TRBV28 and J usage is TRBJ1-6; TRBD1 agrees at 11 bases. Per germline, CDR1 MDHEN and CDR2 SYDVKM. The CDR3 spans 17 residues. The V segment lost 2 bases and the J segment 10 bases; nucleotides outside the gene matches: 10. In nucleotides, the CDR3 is TGTGCCAGCAGTTTAGTTGCCGGGACAGGGGGATGGTCACCCCTCCACTTT. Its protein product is CASSLVAGTGGWSPLHF.

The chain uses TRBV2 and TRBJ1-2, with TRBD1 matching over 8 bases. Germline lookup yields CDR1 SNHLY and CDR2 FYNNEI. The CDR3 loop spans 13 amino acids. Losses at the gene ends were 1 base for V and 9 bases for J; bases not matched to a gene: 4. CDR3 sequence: CASSEGTGNRYTF. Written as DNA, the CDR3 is TGTGCCAGCAGTGAAGGGACAGGGAACCGCTACACCTTC.

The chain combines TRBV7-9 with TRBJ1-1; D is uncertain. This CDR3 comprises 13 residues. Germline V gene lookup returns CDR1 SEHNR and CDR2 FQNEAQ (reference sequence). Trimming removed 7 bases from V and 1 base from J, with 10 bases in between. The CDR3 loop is CASTPGGNTEAFF. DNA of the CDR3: TGTGCCAGCACCCCAGGAGGGAACACTGAAGCTTTCTTT.

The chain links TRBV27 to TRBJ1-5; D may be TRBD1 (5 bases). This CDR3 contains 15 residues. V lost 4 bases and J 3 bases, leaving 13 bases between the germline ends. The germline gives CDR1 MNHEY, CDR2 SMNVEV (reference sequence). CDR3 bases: TGTGCCAGCAGTTATTCAGGGAGCGTCAATCAGCCCCAGCATTTT. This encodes CASSYSGSVNQPQHF.

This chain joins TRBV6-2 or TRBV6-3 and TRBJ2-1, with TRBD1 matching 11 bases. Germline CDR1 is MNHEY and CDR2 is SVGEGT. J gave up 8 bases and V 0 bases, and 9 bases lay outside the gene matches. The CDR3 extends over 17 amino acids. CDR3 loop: CASSYSIWTGGKDEQFF. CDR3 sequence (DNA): TGTGCCAGCAGTTACTCGATCTGGACAGGGGGCAAGGATGAGCAGTTCTTC.

The CDR3 region has the DNA TGTGCCAGCAGTGAAGACAGATGGCGGGAGGGCTCCTACGAGCAGTACTTC. Its protein product is CASSEDRWREGSYEQYF. This sequence joins TRBV2 and TRBJ2-7; 9 bases match TRBD2. With 1 base clipped from V and 0 bases from J, the junction kept 7 bases outside the gene matches. Germline CDR1 is SNHLY and CDR2 is FYNNEI. The CDR3 sequence is 17 residues long.

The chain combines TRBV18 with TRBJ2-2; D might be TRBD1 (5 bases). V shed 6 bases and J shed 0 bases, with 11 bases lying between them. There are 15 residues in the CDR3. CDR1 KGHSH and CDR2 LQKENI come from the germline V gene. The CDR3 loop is CASSPQGSNTGELFF. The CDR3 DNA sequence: TGTGCCAGCTCCCCCCAGGGCTCGAACACCGGGGAGCTGTTTTTT.

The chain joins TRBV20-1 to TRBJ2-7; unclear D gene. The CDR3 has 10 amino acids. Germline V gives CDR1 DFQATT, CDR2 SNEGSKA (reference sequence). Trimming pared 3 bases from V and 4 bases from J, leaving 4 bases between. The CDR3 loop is CSARGYEQYF. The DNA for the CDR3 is TGCAGTGCTAGGGGTTACGAGCAGTACTTC.

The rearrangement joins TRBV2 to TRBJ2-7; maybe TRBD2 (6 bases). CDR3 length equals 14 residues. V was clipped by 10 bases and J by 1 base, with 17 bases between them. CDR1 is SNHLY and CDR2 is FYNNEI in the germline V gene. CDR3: CAIPGGLASYEQYF. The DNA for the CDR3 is TGTGCCATCCCTGGGGGGTTAGCATCCTACGAGCAGTACTTC.

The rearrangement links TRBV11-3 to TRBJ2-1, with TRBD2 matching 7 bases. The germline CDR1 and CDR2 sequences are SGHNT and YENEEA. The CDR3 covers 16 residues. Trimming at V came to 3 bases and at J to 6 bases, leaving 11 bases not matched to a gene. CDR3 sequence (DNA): TGTGCCAGCAGCTTTGGGCGGGAGAGTAGTTCCAATGAGCAGTTCTTC. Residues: CASSFGRESSSNEQFF.

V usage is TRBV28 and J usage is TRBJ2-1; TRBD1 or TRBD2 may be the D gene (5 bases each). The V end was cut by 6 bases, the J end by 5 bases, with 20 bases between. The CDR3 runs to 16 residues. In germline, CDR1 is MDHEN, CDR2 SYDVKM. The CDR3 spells CASSSAALRDHNEQFF. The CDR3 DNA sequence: TGTGCCAGCAGCTCCGCCGCCCTGAGGGACCACAATGAGCAGTTCTTC.

The CDR3 region has the DNA TGTGCCAGCAGCCGAATGAGGACAGGGAACTATGGCTACACCTTC. Its protein is CASSRMRTGNYGYTF. V and J are TRBV3-1 (or the pseudogene TRBV3-2) and TRBJ1-2; TRBD1 aligns across 8 bases. V lost 4 bases to trimming and J lost 2 bases; unmatched junction nucleotides: 6. The germline CDR1 and CDR2 sequences are LGHDT and YNNKEL (reference sequence). The CDR3 extends over 15 amino acids.

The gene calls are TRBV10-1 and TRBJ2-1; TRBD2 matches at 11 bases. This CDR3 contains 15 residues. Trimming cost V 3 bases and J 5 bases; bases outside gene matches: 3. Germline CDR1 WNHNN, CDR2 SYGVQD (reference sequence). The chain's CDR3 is CASSDPTSGNNEQFF. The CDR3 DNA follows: TGCGCCAGCAGTGACCCGACTAGCGGGAACAATGAGCAGTTCTTC.

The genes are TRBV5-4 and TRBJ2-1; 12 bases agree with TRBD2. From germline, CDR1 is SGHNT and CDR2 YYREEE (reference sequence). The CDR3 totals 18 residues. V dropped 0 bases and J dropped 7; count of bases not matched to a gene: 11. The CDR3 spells CASSLDSPSGRGPNEQFF. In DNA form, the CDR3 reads TGTGCCAGCAGCTTGGACAGCCCTAGCGGGAGGGGCCCGAATGAGCAGTTCTTC.